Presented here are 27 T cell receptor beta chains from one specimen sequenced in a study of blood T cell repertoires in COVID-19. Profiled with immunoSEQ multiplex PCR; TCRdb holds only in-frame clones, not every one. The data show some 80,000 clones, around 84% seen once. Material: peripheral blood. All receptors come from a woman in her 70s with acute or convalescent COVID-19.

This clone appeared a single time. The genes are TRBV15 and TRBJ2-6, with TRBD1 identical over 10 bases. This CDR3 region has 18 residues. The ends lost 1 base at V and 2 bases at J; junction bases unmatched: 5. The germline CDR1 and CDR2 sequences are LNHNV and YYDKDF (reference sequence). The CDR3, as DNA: TGTGCCACCAGCAGAGGGAGACAGGGGGCTCCTGGGGCCAACGTCCTGACTTTC. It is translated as CATSRGRQGAPGANVLTF.

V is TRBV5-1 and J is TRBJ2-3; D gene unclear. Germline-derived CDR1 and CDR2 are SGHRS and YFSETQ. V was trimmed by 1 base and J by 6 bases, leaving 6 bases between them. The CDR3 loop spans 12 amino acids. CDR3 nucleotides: TGCGCCAGCAGCTTGTTAGCTGATACGCAGTATTTT. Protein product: CASSLLADTQYF. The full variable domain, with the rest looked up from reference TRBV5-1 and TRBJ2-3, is KAGVTQTPRYLIKTRGQQVTLSCSPISGHRSVSWYQQTPGQGLQFLFEYFSETQRNKGNFPGRFSGRQFSNSRSEMNVSTLELGDSALYLCASSLLADTQYFGPGTRLTVL.

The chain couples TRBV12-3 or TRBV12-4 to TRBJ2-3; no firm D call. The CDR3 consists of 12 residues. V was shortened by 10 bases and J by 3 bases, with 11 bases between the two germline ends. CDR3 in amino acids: CATLEITDTQYF. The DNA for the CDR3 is TGTGCCACCTTAGAGATAACAGATACGCAGTATTTT.

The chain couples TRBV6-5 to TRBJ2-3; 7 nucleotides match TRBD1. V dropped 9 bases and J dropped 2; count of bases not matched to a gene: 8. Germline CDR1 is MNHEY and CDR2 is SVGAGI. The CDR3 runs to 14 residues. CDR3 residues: CASQQGSYTDTQYF. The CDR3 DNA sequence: TGTGCCAGTCAACAGGGGTCCTACACAGATACGCAGTATTTT.

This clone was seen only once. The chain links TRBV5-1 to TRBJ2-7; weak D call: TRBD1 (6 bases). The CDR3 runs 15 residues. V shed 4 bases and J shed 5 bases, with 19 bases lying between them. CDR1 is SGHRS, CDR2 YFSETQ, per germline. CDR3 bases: TGCGCCAGCAGCAACTCCCTGGACAGTTCCCACGAGCAGTACTTC. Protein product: CASSNSLDSSHEQYF. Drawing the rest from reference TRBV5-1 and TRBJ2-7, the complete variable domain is KAGVTQTPRYLIKTRGQQVTLSCSPISGHRSVSWYQQTPGQGLQFLFEYFSETQRNKGNFPGRFSGRQFSNSRSEMNVSTLELGDSALYLCASSNSLDSSHEQYFGPGTRLTVT.

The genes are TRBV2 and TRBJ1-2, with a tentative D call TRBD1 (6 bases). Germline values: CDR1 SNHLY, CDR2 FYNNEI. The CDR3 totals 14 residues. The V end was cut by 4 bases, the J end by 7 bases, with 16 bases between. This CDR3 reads CASSGRGFFIGYTF. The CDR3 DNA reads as TGTGCCAGCAGTGGCAGGGGATTCTTCATTGGCTACACCTTC.

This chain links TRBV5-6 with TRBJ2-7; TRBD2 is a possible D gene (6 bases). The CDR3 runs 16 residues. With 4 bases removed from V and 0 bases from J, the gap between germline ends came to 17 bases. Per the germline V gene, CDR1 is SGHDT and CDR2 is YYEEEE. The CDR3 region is CASSATEGYSSYEQYF. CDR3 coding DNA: TGTGCCAGCAGCGCGACGGAGGGTTATAGCTCCTACGAGCAGTACTTC.

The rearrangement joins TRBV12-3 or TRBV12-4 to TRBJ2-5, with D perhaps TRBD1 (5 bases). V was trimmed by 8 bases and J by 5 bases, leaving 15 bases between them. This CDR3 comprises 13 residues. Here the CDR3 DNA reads TGTGCCAGCGCCGTTAGGGGTCGCGAGACCCAGTACTTC. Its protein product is CASAVRGRETQYF.

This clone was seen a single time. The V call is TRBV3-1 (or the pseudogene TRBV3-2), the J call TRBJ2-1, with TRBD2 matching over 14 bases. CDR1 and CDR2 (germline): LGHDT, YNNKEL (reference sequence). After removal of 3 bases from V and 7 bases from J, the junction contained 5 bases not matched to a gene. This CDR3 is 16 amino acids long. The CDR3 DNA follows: TGTGCCAGCAGCCAGTCCGGGACTAGCGGGAGAAATGAGCAGTTCTTC. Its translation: CASSQSGTSGRNEQFF.

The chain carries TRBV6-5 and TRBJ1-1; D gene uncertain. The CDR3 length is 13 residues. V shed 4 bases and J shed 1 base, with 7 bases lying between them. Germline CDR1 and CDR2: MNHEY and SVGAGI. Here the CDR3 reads CASSSTRNTEAFF. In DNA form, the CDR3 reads TGTGCCAGCAGTTCGACTCGGAACACTGAAGCTTTCTTT.

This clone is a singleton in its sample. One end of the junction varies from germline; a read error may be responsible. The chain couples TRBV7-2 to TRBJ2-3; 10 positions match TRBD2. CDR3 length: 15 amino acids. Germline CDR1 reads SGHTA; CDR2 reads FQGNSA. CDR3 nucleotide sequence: TGTGCCAGCACCTTAGCGGGAGGAGTCACAGATACGCAGTATTTT. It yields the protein CASTLAGGVTDTQYF.

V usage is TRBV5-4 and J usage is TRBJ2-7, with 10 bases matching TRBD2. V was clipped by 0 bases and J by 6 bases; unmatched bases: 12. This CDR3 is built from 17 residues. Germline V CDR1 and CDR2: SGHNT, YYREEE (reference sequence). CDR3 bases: TGTGCCAGCAGCTTGGGCTGGGGATTAGCGGGAGGCGGCGAGCAGTACTTC. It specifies CASSLGWGLAGGGEQYF.

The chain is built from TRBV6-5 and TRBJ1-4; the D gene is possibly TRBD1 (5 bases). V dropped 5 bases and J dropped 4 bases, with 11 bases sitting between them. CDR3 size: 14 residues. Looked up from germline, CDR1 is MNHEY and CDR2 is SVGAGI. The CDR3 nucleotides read TGTGCCAGCAGTCCAGGGCCCTATAATGAAAAACTGTTTTTT. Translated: CASSPGPYNEKLFF.

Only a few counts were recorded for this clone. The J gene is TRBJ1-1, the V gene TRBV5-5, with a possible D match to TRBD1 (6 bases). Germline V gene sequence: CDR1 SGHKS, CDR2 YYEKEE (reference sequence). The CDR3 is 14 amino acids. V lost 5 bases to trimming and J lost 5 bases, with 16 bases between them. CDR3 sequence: CASSGQPGGTEAFF. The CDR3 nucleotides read TGTGCCAGCAGTGGACAGCCCGGTGGGACTGAAGCTTTCTTT. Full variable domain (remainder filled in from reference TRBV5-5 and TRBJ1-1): DAGVTQSPTHLIKTRGQQVTLRCSPISGHKSVSWYQQVLGQGPQFIFQYYEKEERGRGNFPDRFSARQFPNYSSELNVNALLLGDSALYLCASSGQPGGTEAFFGQGTRLTVV.

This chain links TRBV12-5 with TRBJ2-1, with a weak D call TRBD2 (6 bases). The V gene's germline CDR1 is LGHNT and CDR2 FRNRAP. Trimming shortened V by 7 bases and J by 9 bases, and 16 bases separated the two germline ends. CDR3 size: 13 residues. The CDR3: CASARDSWFEQFF. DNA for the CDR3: TGTGCTAGTGCGCGGGACTCCTGGTTTGAGCAGTTCTTC.

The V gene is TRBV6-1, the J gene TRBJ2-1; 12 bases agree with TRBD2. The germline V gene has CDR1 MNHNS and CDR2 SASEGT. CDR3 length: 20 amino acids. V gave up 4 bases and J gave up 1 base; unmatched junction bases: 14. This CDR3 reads CASSGRGASGRGNSYNEQFF. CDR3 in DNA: TGTGCCAGCAGTGGGAGAGGGGCTAGCGGGAGGGGTAATTCCTACAATGAGCAGTTCTTC.

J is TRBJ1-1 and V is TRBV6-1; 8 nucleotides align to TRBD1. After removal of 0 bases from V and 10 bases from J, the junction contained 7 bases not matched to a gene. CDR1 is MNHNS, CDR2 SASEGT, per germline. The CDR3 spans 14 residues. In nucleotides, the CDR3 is TGTGCCAGCAGTGAAGCGGACAGGGCTTCGAGAGCTTTCTTT. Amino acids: CASSEADRASRAFF.

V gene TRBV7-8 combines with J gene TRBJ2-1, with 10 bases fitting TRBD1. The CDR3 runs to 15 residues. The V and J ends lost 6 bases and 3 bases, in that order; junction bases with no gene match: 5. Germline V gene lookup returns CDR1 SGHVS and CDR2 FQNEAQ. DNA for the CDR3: TGTGCCAGCAGTACGGGACAGGGGTTCTACAATGAGCAGTTCTTC. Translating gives CASSTGQGFYNEQFF.

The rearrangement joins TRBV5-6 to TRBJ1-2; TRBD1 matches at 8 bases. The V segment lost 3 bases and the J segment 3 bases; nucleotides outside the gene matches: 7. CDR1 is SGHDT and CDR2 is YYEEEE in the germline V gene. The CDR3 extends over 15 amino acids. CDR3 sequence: CASSSRDRGYYGYTF. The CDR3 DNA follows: TGTGCCAGCAGCTCTAGAGACAGGGGATACTATGGCTACACCTTC.

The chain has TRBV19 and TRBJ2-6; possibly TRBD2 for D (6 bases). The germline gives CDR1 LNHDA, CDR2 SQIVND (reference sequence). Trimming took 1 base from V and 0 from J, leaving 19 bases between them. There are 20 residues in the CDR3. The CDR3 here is CASSIGALSGEPSGANVLTF. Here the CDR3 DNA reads TGTGCCAGTAGTATAGGTGCTCTTTCGGGGGAACCCTCTGGGGCCAACGTCCTGACTTTC.

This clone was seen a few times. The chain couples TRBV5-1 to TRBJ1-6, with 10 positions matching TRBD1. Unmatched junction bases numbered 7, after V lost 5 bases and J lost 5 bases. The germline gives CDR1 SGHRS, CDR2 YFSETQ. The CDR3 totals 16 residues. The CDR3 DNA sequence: TGCGCCAGCAGTCGGGACAGGGGCGTAAATAATTCACCCCTCCACTTT. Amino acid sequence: CASSRDRGVNNSPLHF.

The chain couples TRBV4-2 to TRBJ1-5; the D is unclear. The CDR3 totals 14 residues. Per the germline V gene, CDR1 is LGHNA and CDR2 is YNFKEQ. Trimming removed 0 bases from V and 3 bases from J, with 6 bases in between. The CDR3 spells CASSQEQLNQPQHF. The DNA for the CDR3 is TGTGCCAGCAGCCAAGAACAGCTCAATCAGCCCCAGCATTTT.

In DNA form, the CDR3 reads TGTGCCAGTAGTATCAGACAGGGATTGTACGAAAAACTGTTTTTT. Translated: CASSIRQGLYEKLFF. The chain is built from TRBV19 and TRBJ1-4; 7 bases are shared with TRBD1. With V trimmed by 3 bases and J by 8 bases, 9 bases remained unmatched. Germline V gene sequence: CDR1 LNHDA, CDR2 SQIVND (reference sequence). This CDR3 region has 15 residues.

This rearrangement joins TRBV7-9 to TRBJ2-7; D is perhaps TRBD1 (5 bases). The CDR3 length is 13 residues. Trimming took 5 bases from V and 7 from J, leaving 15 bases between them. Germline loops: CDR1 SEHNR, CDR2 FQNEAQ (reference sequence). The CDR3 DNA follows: TGTGCCAGCAGCAGCGACCTAGGGGTTGAGCAGTACTTC. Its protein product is CASSSDLGVEQYF.

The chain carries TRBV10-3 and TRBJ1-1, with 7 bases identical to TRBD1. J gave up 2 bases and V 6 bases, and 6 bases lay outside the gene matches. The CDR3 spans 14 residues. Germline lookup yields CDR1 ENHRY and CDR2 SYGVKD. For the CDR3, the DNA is TGTGCCATCAGGACCGGGACAGATAACACTGAAGCTTTCTTT. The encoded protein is CAIRTGTDNTEAFF.

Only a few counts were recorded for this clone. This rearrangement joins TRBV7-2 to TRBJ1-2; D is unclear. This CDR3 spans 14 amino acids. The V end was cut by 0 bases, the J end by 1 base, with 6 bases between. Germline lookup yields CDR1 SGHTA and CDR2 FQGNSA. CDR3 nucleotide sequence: TGTGCCAGCAGCTTAGCTGCGGTTAACTATGGCTACACCTTC. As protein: CASSLAAVNYGYTF.

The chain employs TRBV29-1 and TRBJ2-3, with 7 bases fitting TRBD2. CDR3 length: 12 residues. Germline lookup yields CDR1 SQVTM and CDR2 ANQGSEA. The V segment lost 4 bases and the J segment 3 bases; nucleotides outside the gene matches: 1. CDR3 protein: CSVGEGTDTQYF. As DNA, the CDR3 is TGCAGCGTTGGGGAGGGTACAGATACGCAGTATTTT.